The 12 T cell receptor beta chains given below trace back to one sample, sequenced in a study of CD8 T cells in ankylosing spondylitis. TCRdb redid the calling of the 5' RACE reads with MiXCR, one entry per CDR3 protein. Of 150,000 to 200,000 distinct CDR3 sequences in the sample, roughly a third were seen once. Input material: synovial fluid, either unsorted or a sorted T cell fraction (not recorded which). The source is a male donor with ankylosing spondylitis.

V usage is TRBV20-1 and J usage is TRBJ2-7, with D tentatively TRBD2 (6 bases). V was cut by 1 base and J by 5 bases, with 15 bases left in between. CDR3 length equals 14 residues. The germline V gene encodes CDR1 DFQATT and CDR2 SNEGSKA (reference sequence). This CDR3 is CSARGTGTGNEQYF. In DNA, the CDR3 is TGCAGTGCTAGAGGGACTGGGACTGGGAACGAGCAGTACTTC.

The sample holds many counts of this clonotype. V is TRBV29-1 and J is TRBJ1-1; no reliable D call. The CDR3 is made up of 11 amino acids. V lost 5 bases and J 5 bases, leaving 9 bases between the germline ends. Germline V gene lookup returns CDR1 SQVTM and CDR2 ANQGSEA. CDR3 DNA sequence: TGCAGCGTTAGGGAATTTACTGAAGCTTTCTTT. Its protein product is CSVREFTEAFF.

This clonotype has more than one count but fewer than ten. The rearrangement links TRBV12-3 or TRBV12-4 to TRBJ2-6, with 7 bases identical to TRBD1. V shed 5 bases, J shed 0 bases, and the junction held 10 bases outside the gene matches. The CDR3 has 18 residues. CDR3 bases: TGTGCCAGCAGTCCACTGGGGGACAGTCCCTCTGGGGCCAACGTCCTGACTTTC. Amino acid sequence: CASSPLGDSPSGANVLTF.

This clonotype was picked up one time. The gene calls are TRBV6-5 and TRBJ1-1; unclear D gene. This CDR3 contains 11 residues. Trimming removed 7 bases at V and 10 bases at J, with 13 bases between. Germline loops: CDR1 MNHEY, CDR2 SVGAGI. The chain's CDR3 is CASITRAGAFF. DNA for the CDR3: TGTGCCAGCATTACGAGGGCGGGAGCTTTCTTT.

CDR3 loop: CASSQDRLSSTDTQYF. The DNA for the CDR3 is TGCGCCAGCAGCCAAGACAGACTTTCTAGCACAGATACGCAGTATTTT. This rearrangement joins TRBV4-3 to TRBJ2-3; D remains ambiguous. The V and J ends lost 0 bases and 0 bases respectively, with 10 bases between them. This CDR3 comprises 16 residues. Germline V gene sequence: CDR1 LGHNA, CDR2 YSLEER.

The chain carries TRBV18 and TRBJ1-2, with D uncertain. The CDR3 contains 15 residues. V lost 3 bases and J 3 bases, leaving 14 bases between the germline ends. CDR1 KGHSH and CDR2 LQKENI come from the germline V gene. CDR3 loop: CASSPETYRDYGYTF. CDR3 DNA: TGTGCCAGCTCACCGGAGACTTACCGGGACTATGGCTACACCTTC.

This clonotype came up a few times. The rearrangement links TRBV7-2 to TRBJ1-5, with unresolved D. Per germline, CDR1 SGHTA and CDR2 FQGNSA. Trimming took off 4 bases at V and 6 bases at J, with 16 bases between the two ends. The CDR3 runs to 15 residues. CDR3 in DNA: TGTGCCAGCAGCTCTGGAGGAGGGTTTGTTCAGCCCCAGCATTTT. Amino acids: CASSSGGGFVQPQHF.

This clonotype has only a few counts. J is TRBJ2-7 and V is TRBV5-1, with 9 nucleotides matching TRBD2. This CDR3 region has 16 residues. Germline values: CDR1 SGHRS, CDR2 YFSETQ. After removal of 0 bases from V and 1 base from J, the junction contained 5 bases not matched to a gene. The CDR3: CASSLGGTSNSYEQYF. In nucleotides, the CDR3 is TGCGCCAGCAGCTTGGGTGGGACTAGCAATTCCTACGAGCAGTACTTC.

The rearrangement uses TRBV14 and TRBJ2-7; possible D gene TRBD2, 5 bases. Trimming took off 1 base at V and 4 bases at J, with 11 bases between the two ends. The CDR3 contains 14 residues. CDR1 is SGHDN, CDR2 FVKESK, per germline. CDR3 in amino acids: CASSQGASRYEQYF. CDR3 sequence (DNA): TGTGCCAGCAGCCAAGGGGCTAGCAGATACGAGCAGTACTTC.

Ten or more counts support this clonotype. CDR3 amino acids: CASSLWTLGQGAGYTF. In nucleotides, the CDR3 is TGTGCCAGCAGTTTATGGACCTTAGGGCAGGGGGCTGGCTACACCTTC. The chain has TRBV28 and TRBJ1-2; TRBD1 matches at 8 bases. This CDR3 comprises 16 residues. With V trimmed by 0 bases and J by 7 bases, 10 bases remained unmatched. Germline CDR1 is MDHEN and CDR2 is SYDVKM.

The chain has TRBV12-3 or TRBV12-4 and TRBJ2-6; tentatively, D is TRBD1 (6 bases). The CDR3 covers 17 residues. V was pared by 6 bases and J by 0 bases, with 15 bases between. The chain's CDR3 is CASRSRGAFSGANVLTF. DNA for the CDR3: TGTGCCAGCAGGAGCAGGGGAGCCTTCTCTGGGGCCAACGTCCTGACTTTC.

This clonotype was observed a few times. The rearrangement joins TRBV5-5 to TRBJ2-2; D gene uncertain. This CDR3 has 13 residues. Germline values: CDR1 SGHKS, CDR2 YYEKEE (reference sequence). V was clipped by 0 bases and J by 4 bases, with 4 bases between them. Here the CDR3 reads CASSLVATGELFF. DNA for the CDR3: TGTGCCAGCAGCTTGGTTGCCACCGGGGAGCTGTTTTTT.